The rows below give T cell receptor beta chains drawn from one sample of a study of T cell responses to AZD1222 COVID-19 vaccine. The data were produced by immunoSEQ multiplex PCR, yet TCRdb's version contains in-frame clones alone and is incomplete. The sample has about 50,000 clones, around 80% seen once; the top ten hold roughly 5.2%. The sample here was peripheral blood, taken 28 days after the second AZD1222 dose. All receptors come from an adult who received the AZD1222 COVID-19 vaccine. Both conserved end residues are part of each CDR3. Fields, in order: V gene, D gene, J gene, CDR3 length, clone size, CDR3 protein, CDR3 DNA. The D gene is left open where the match is weak. Clone size appears in some rows only: once, few, many, or a class for an expanded clone.

TRBV2	NA	TRBJ1-6	13	many	CASSGRDNSPLHF	TGTGCCAGCAGTGGCAGGGACAATTCACCCCTCCACTTT
TRBV5-1	TRBD1	TRBJ2-1	14	NA	CASHSGTGYNEQFF	TGCGCCAGTCACTCCGGGACAGGCTACAATGAGCAGTTCTTC
TRBV14	TRBD1	TRBJ1-2	14	NA	CASSQRTGDYGYTF	TGTGCCAGCAGCCAACGGACAGGGGACTATGGCTACACCTTC
TRBV14	NA	TRBJ1-1	15	NA	CASSPLQGMNTEAFF	TGTGCCAGCAGCCCTTTACAGGGCATGAACACTGAAGCTTTCTTT
TRBV7-9	NA	TRBJ2-5	14	few	CASSWGQDQETQYF	TGTGCCAGCAGCTGGGGACAAGACCAAGAGACCCAGTACTTC
TRBV27	NA	TRBJ1-1	14	NA	CASSLSTGGTEAFF	TGTGCCAGCAGTTTGTCGACAGGCGGGACTGAAGCTTTCTTT
TRBV28	NA	TRBJ2-1	16	NA	CASSTTGSQRYNEQFF	TGTGCCAGCAGTACAACCGGGTCCCAACGTTACAATGAGCAGTTCTTC
TRBV5-4	NA	TRBJ1-2	13	few	CASSLEGVYGYTF	TGTGCCAGCAGCTTGGAAGGGGTCTATGGCTACACCTTC
TRBV28	NA	TRBJ1-1	14	once	CASTPPGRNTEAFF	TGTGCCAGCACCCCCCCAGGGAGGAACACTGAAGCTTTCTTT
TRBV5-1	TRBD2	TRBJ2-3	15	NA	CASSLGLADTDTQYF	TGCGCCAGCAGCTTGGGACTAGCGGACACAGATACGCAGTATTTT
TRBV27	NA	TRBJ2-3	19	NA	CASSFLRNTQGQGADTQYF	TGTGCCAGCAGTTTTCTCCGCAATACCCAGGGTCAAGGGGCAGATACGCAGTATTTT
TRBV7-5	NA	TRBJ1-2	14	NA	CARSLEGKGHGYTF	TGTGCCAGAAGCTTAGAAGGAAAGGGCCATGGCTACACCTTC
TRBV6-5	TRBD2	TRBJ2-7	15	once	CASSYSISGSYEQYF	TGTGCCAGCAGTTACTCGATTAGCGGGAGCTACGAGCAGTACTTC
TRBV2	NA	TRBJ2-3	12	NA	CASKPSEDTQYF	TGTGCCAGCAAACCTTCAGAAGATACGCAGTATTTT
TRBV10-2	TRBD2	TRBJ2-7	14	large	CAGSPGLAGSEQYF	TGCGCCGGATCTCCCGGACTAGCGGGAAGCGAGCAGTACTTC
TRBV6-5	NA	TRBJ1-5	13	few	CASTGQANQPQHF	TGTGCCAGCACAGGCCAGGCGAATCAGCCCCAGCATTTT
TRBV6-1	NA	TRBJ1-1	15	NA	CASSEGWGGNTEAFF	TGTGCCAGCAGTGAAGGCTGGGGGGGGAACACTGAAGCTTTCTTT
TRBV5-1	TRBD2	TRBJ2-1	15	NA	CASSSGLAADNEQFF	TGCGCCAGCAGCTCGGGACTAGCGGCAGACAATGAGCAGTTCTTC
TRBV5-4	NA	TRBJ1-1	14	few	CASSLDREDTEAFF	TGTGCCAGCAGCTTGGACAGGGAGGACACTGAAGCTTTCTTT
TRBV18	NA	TRBJ1-5	14	NA	CASSPRSRDQPQHF	TGTGCCAGCTCACCGCGCTCCAGAGATCAGCCCCAGCATTTT